Below, 27 T cell receptor beta chains from the same sample are listed, as sequenced in a study of T cells expressing NK-cell markers. TCRdb re-called the 5' RACE reads and catalogs CDR3 proteins one per entry, DNA excluded. This sample's clone table lists about 140,000 distinct CDR3 sequences. The specimen was blood T cells: a sorted CD56 or NKG2C T cell subset, CD4+ or CD8+ T cells, or bulk PBMC T cells (not recorded which). All receptors come from a young man in good health.

The chain has TRBV7-2 and TRBJ2-5; TCRdb designates TRBD2, a call that cannot be tested without DNA. This CDR3 region has 17 residues. CDR1 is SGHTA, CDR2 FQGNSA, per germline. The CDR3 is CASSFHRTSGSHFDQYF.

CDR3 amino acids: CAISLGLSNQTQHF. J is TRBJ1-5 and V is TRBV10-3. The CDR3 consists of 14 residues. CDR1 is ENHRY and CDR2 is SYGVKD in the germline V gene.

The rearrangement joins TRBV6-1 to TRBJ1-2; the D call from TCRdb, TRBD1, cannot be confirmed without DNA. Germline CDR1 is MNHNS and CDR2 is SASEGT. This CDR3 is built from 14 residues. CDR3 sequence: CASRFPGGLYGYTF.

This sequence joins TRBV20-1 and TRBJ2-3; with no DNA, the TCRdb D assignment of TRBD2 cannot be verified. Germline loops: CDR1 DFQATT, CDR2 SNEGSKA (reference sequence). The length of the CDR3 is 17 residues. The CDR3 loop reads CSARDLAAETSTDTQYF.

The rearrangement links TRBV12-5 to TRBJ1-2; TCRdb lists TRBD1, though no DNA is available to test this call. CDR1 is LGHNT and CDR2 is FRNRAP in the germline V gene. This CDR3 has 14 amino acids. CDR3: CASGERTETYGYTF.

The rearrangement links TRBV4-3 to TRBJ2-3; TCRdb picks TRBD2, but there is no DNA to check that call. CDR3 length: 15 amino acids. Germline-derived CDR1 and CDR2 are LGHNA and YSLEER. CDR3: CASSLSSGSTDTQYF.

The chain couples TRBV15 to TRBJ2-2. This CDR3 region has 14 residues. Germline V gives CDR1 LNHNV, CDR2 YYDKDF (reference sequence). CDR3 amino acids: CATSPHTNTGELFF.

The chain recombines TRBV11-2 with TRBJ2-5; the D call of TRBD2 rests on TCRdb alone, since no DNA is present to check it. This CDR3 spans 15 amino acids. The germline V gene has CDR1 SGHAT and CDR2 FQNNGV. The CDR3 loop reads CAASASGSVGETQYF.

The gene calls are TRBV4-1 and TRBJ2-1. CDR1 and CDR2 (germline): MGHRA, YSYEKL. The CDR3 is made up of 15 amino acids. The CDR3 is CASSQVASSYNEQFF.

V and J are TRBV4-1 and TRBJ2-2; no DNA is available, so the TRBD2 call from TCRdb remains unchecked. Germline CDR1 is MGHRA and CDR2 is YSYEKL. The CDR3 consists of 14 residues. This chain's CDR3 is CASSQDGGFGELFF.

This CDR3 is CASRGLTLSASHNEQFF. The chain employs TRBV7-9 and TRBJ2-1; TCRdb lists TRBD2, though no DNA is available to test this call. Germline V gene data show CDR1 as SEHNR and CDR2 as FQNEAQ (reference sequence). The CDR3 is 17 residues long.

This chain links TRBV2 with TRBJ2-6. The germline gives CDR1 SNHLY, CDR2 FYNNEI. The length of the CDR3 is 16 residues. The chain's CDR3 is CASSGPGMAGANVLTF.

The rearrangement joins TRBV20-1 to TRBJ2-1; TCRdb names TRBD2, which stays unverified in the absence of DNA. The CDR3 contains 16 residues. Looked up from germline, CDR1 is DFQATT and CDR2 is SNEGSKA (reference sequence). Here the CDR3 reads CSAREGLAGIYNEQFF.

This chain uses TRBV11-2 with TRBJ2-5. The germline gives CDR1 SGHAT, CDR2 FQNNGV. The CDR3 consists of 14 residues. The CDR3 here is CASSLLAEQETQYF.

The chain's CDR3 is CAWSGITSGSKPTDTQYF. The gene calls are TRBV30 and TRBJ2-3; TCRdb reports TRBD2, a call that lacks DNA to check it against. Germline CDR1 is GTSNPN and CDR2 is SVGIG (reference sequence). The CDR3 has 18 amino acids.

V is TRBV7-9 and J is TRBJ1-3. This CDR3 comprises 13 residues. Germline V gene sequence: CDR1 SEHNR, CDR2 FQNEAQ (reference sequence). CDR3: CASSFQVMDTIYF.

The V and J genes are TRBV12-3 or TRBV12-4 and TRBJ2-5. CDR3 length: 14 amino acids. The CDR3 sequence: CASSVAGPQETQYF.

The chain is built from TRBV5-6 and TRBJ2-3; TCRdb returns TRBD2, unconfirmable since there is no DNA. Germline V lookup: CDR1 SGHDT, CDR2 YYEEEE. The CDR3 is 13 amino acids. The CDR3 sequence: CASSGTSGRRQYF.

The chain links TRBV4-3 to TRBJ2-2; the D call from TCRdb, TRBD2, cannot be confirmed without DNA. Germline CDR1 is LGHNA and CDR2 is YSLEER. The CDR3 spans 17 residues. CDR3 amino acids: CASSQELAGGPVGELFF.

This chain uses TRBV5-6 with TRBJ2-5; lacking DNA, the TRBD1 call made by TCRdb goes unchecked. The CDR3 contains 17 residues. Germline V gives CDR1 SGHDT, CDR2 YYEEEE. CDR3: CASSADRGVTLQETQYF.

The CDR3 region is CASSAILSTDTQYF. The gene calls are TRBV25-1 and TRBJ2-3. Looked up from germline, CDR1 is MGHDK and CDR2 is SYGVNS. CDR3 length equals 14 residues.

The chain links TRBV10-3 to TRBJ2-7. Looked up from germline, CDR1 is ENHRY and CDR2 is SYGVKD. This CDR3 is 12 amino acids long. The CDR3: CATRGESYEQYF.

The rearrangement links TRBV12-3 or TRBV12-4 to TRBJ2-2; the TCRdb call, TRBD2, lacks DNA for checking. This CDR3 is built from 13 residues. The CDR3 loop reads CASSLVGVGELFF.

Here the CDR3 reads CSAGAVDRKGNTIYF. The V and J genes are TRBV20-1 and TRBJ1-3; TCRdb picks TRBD1, but there is no DNA to check that call. This CDR3 has 15 residues. Germline V gene lookup returns CDR1 DFQATT and CDR2 SNEGSKA (reference sequence).

The chain's CDR3 is CASSTPGGWGNEQYF. The chain is built from TRBV28 and TRBJ2-7; the D gene TCRdb calls, TRBD1, cannot be checked with no DNA. Germline V gene lookup returns CDR1 MDHEN and CDR2 SYDVKM. The CDR3 covers 15 residues.

The chain is built from TRBV5-1 and TRBJ2-1; TCRdb gives TRBD1 as the D gene, but with no DNA this cannot be confirmed. The CDR3 sequence is 11 residues long. Germline V gene sequence: CDR1 SGHRS, CDR2 YFSETQ. This CDR3 reads CASSVREQQFF.

The chain carries TRBV5-1 and TRBJ2-7; TCRdb names TRBD2, which stays unverified in the absence of DNA. The CDR3 runs to 15 residues. Looked up from germline, CDR1 is SGHRS and CDR2 is YFSETQ. CDR3 protein: CASSLDLAGGREQYF.